This T cell receptor (beta chain) was identified in a study of blood T cell repertoires in COVID-19 (dated by TCRdb to 2018 to 2020). With respect to the entire study: The collaborator samples originated in the United States, Italy and Spain and spanned the acute and convalescent phases of COVID-19. Where HLA class I and class II types were available, the types were taken from metadata supplied by the sample provider, not from assay-based typing. The sample metadata nearly always contained a de-identified subject ID, COVID-19 status, age in years and sex. Samples were obtained from the ongoing ImmuneRACE study (first 160 participants) and from some 1,200 subjects provided by 6 global collaborators. The material from the prospective study consisted of cDNA or gDNA derived from T cells, B-cell-depleted T cells, or PBMCs. The repertoires were made available in a free public database intended to serve as a resource for research on the immune response to SARS-CoV-2. The dataset comprised deeply sampled blood TCRbeta repertoires from subjects exposed to, actively infected with, or recovered from COVID-19.

TCRbeta CDR3 regions were amplified from genomic DNA using the immunoSEQ Assay, a bias-controlled multiplex PCR. Per the authors' processing: Within the assay, amplification of reference gene primers was used to estimate how many nucleated cells each sample contained. To quantify the absolute abundance of each unique TCRbeta CDR3 rearrangement, sequence reads were collapsed and filtered. For each sample, productive Simpson clonality was calculated as the square root of Simpson's diversity index over productive rearrangements. Not all clones reach the TCRdb copy of this immuneACCESS table, which keeps in-frame sequences only. Checked studies attribute under half of the gap to unresolved V genes and leave the rest unexplained. Clone size and the V and J calls come from that table; the DNA yielded D and trimming. The sample yields 90,000 to 150,000 clones; 65% to 90% were counted once. Approximately 10% of the sample comes from the top ten.

The full study reports these points: Clinical and demographic metadata were provided uncurated, with the amount varying by source and participant.

Collaborating institutions collected whole blood in K2EDTA tubes following their own protocols. Collaborator samples were shipped for TCRbeta analysis as frozen whole blood, isolated PBMCs, or DNA extracted from either sample type. Reading from cysteine to phenylalanine, the CDR3 counts 15 amino acids. The entry retains the CDR3 DNA only, 45 bases that are in frame from base 1. Relative to germline, V is missing 2 bases and J is missing 5 bases, with 7 bases of the junction outside any gene match. CDR1 SGDLS and CDR2 YYNGEE are derived from the germline V gene. In the case of this clone: Its recognized antigen is unknown. No base-level quality is on record; no much larger clone is a single base apart.

The receptor's source is a man at least 80 years old with acute or convalescent COVID-19. The sequencing input was peripheral blood. The chain is encoded by TRBV9 joined to TRBJ2-5; 9 middle bases align to TRBD1. The CDR3 region reads CASSVAQGAGETQYF. The nucleotide sequence is given as TGTGCCAGCAGCGTCGCACAGGGGGCCGGGGAGACCCAGTACTTC.